Many counts were recorded for the clone carrying this T cell receptor (beta chain). Investigators profiled TCR beta VDJ and CDR3 from genomic DNA template. TCRdb reanalysed the reads using MiXCR and keeps one entry per CDR3 protein. The repertoire consists of 150,000 to 200,000 distinct CDR3 sequences, with 64% occurring once and the leading ten covering 46%. The germline gives CDR1 SGHNT, CDR2 YYREEE (reference sequence). The CDR3 spans 15 residues. Trimming pared 4 bases from V and 4 bases from J, leaving 14 bases between. This record belongs to a study of CD8+CD57+ T cells in acquired aplastic anemia.

This rearrangement joins TRBV5-4 to TRBJ2-2; D may correspond to TRBD1 or TRBD2 (5 bases each). This TCR came from a human donor with severe aplastic anemia or a healthy control (not recorded which). Sequencing input: sorted CD4+, CD8+, or CD8+CD57+ T cells (not recorded which) from PBMCs. The CDR3 region has the DNA TGTGCCAGCAGCCTCGGGGCGCCGGGCACCGGGGAGCTGTTTTTT. Its translation: CASSLGAPGTGELFF. Complete variable domain (other parts from reference TRBV5-4 and TRBJ2-2): ETGVTQSPTHLIKTRGQQVTLRCSSQSGHNTVSWYQQALGQGPQFIFQYYREEENGRGNFPPRFSGLQFPNYSSELNVNALELDDSALYLCASSLGAPGTGELFFGEGSRLTVL.